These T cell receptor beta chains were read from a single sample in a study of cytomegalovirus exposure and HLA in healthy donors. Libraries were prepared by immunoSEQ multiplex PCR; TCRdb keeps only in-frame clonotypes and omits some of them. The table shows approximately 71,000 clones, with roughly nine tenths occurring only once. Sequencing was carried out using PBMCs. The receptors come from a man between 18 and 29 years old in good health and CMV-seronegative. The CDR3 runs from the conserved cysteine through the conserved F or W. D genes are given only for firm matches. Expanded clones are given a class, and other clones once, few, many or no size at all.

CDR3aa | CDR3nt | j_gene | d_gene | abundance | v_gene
CAWRGRVNEKLFF | TGTGCCTGGAGAGGCAGGGTAAATGAAAAACTGTTTTTT | TRBJ1-4 | NA | few | TRBV30
CASSLTRTYEQYF | TGCGCCAGCAGCCTTACCAGGACCTACGAGCAGTACTTC | TRBJ2-7 | NA | NA | TRBV4-3
CASSSSLTQGNIQYF | TGCGCCAGCAGCTCGTCCCTTACCCAGGGGAACATTCAGTACTTC | TRBJ2-4 | NA | once | TRBV5-1
CATSTGQAMNTEAFF | TGTGCCACCAGCACGGGACAGGCAATGAACACTGAAGCTTTCTTT | TRBJ1-1 | TRBD1 | NA | TRBV15
CAINPGLGSYNEQFF | TGTGCCATCAATCCGGGACTAGGATCCTACAATGAGCAGTTCTTC | TRBJ2-1 | TRBD2 | NA | TRBV10-3
CASSLDSLYEQYF | TGTGCCAGCAGCTTAGACTCCCTCTACGAGCAGTACTTC | TRBJ2-7 | NA | few | TRBV7-8
CASSEGTAHYGYTF | TGTGCCAGCAGTGAAGGAACAGCCCATTATGGCTACACCTTC | TRBJ1-2 | NA | once | TRBV2
CASSLVAGGTTFGEQYF | TGTGCCAGCAGCTTGGTAGCAGGGGGCACTACTTTTGGCGAGCAGTACTTC | TRBJ2-7 | TRBD1 | NA | TRBV5-6
CASSQDTSDQETQYF | TGCGCCAGCAGCCAAGATACCAGCGACCAAGAGACCCAGTACTTC | TRBJ2-5 | NA | once | TRBV4-3
CASSLGQGEVYQPQHF | TGTGCCAGCAGCTTAGGACAGGGGGAGGTATATCAGCCCCAGCATTTT | TRBJ1-5 | TRBD1 | few | TRBV7-9
CAKLGRAVGNTIYF | TGTGCAAAACTGGGCAGGGCTGTCGGAAACACCATATATTTT | TRBJ1-3 | NA | NA | TRBV2
CASSQGLSYEQYF | TGTGCCAGCAGCCAAGGACTATCCTACGAGCAGTACTTC | TRBJ2-7 | NA | NA | TRBV4-2
CAWRTGWESEAFF | TGTGCCTGGAGAACGGGGTGGGAGAGTGAAGCTTTCTTT | TRBJ1-1 | NA | NA | TRBV30
CASSLIGPGGQGKSGHGYTF | TGTGCCAGCAGCTTAATAGGGCCTGGAGGACAGGGGAAGTCAGGCCATGGCTACACCTTC | TRBJ1-2 | TRBD1 | few | TRBV7-3
CASSRGTALLAGGDTQYF | TGTGCCAGCTCACGAGGGACGGCGTTACTGGCGGGAGGAGATACGCAGTATTTT | TRBJ2-3 | TRBD2 | NA | TRBV18
CAWSPLRDRTFYEQYF | TGTGCCTGGAGCCCTTTGAGGGACAGAACCTTCTACGAGCAGTACTTC | TRBJ2-7 | TRBD1 | NA | TRBV30
CASSQQGAANTGELFF | TGTGCCAGCAGCCAACAGGGGGCGGCGAACACCGGGGAGCTGTTTTTT | TRBJ2-2 | TRBD1 | NA | TRBV6-6
CASSLSSGSTPYEQYF | TGTGCCAGCAGTCTCTCTTCCGGGTCAACTCCCTACGAGCAGTACTTC | TRBJ2-7 | NA | once | TRBV27
CASSVVTGGVSDTQYF | TGTGCCAGCAGCGTAGTGACAGGGGGCGTCTCAGATACGCAGTATTTT | TRBJ2-3 | TRBD1 | NA | TRBV9
CSVHTSIREQFF | TGCAGCGTTCACACTAGTATCCGGGAGCAGTTCTTC | TRBJ2-1 | NA | NA | TRBV29-1
CASSPGLKGALGNQPQHF | TGTGCCAGCAGCCCCGGGTTGAAGGGGGCTCTCGGCAATCAGCCCCAGCATTTT | TRBJ1-5 | TRBD1 | NA | TRBV27
CASSLDVGGLGTDTQYF | TGCGCCAGCAGCTTGGACGTAGGAGGGCTGGGCACAGATACGCAGTATTTT | TRBJ2-3 | NA | NA | TRBV5-1
CASRDTGNTIYF | TGTGCCAGCAGAGACACAGGGAACACCATATATTTT | TRBJ1-3 | NA | NA | TRBV6-6
CASSLGRDRGHEQYF | TGTGCCAGCAGCTTGGGGCGGGACAGGGGTCACGAGCAGTACTTC | TRBJ2-7 | TRBD1 | once | TRBV5-4
CASSTGGTEKLFF | TGTGCCAGCAGTACAGGGGGAACTGAAAAACTGTTTTTT | TRBJ1-4 | TRBD1 | NA | TRBV28
CASSRGTSHTGELFF | TGTGCCAGCAGCCGCGGGACTAGCCATACCGGGGAGCTGTTTTTT | TRBJ2-2 | TRBD2 | NA | TRBV5-6
CASSAQVEGLARRNEQYF | TGTGCCAGCAGCGCCCAGGTAGAGGGTCTAGCGCGGCGGAACGAGCAGTACTTC | TRBJ2-7 | NA | NA | TRBV9
CASSPLAGGLYEQYF | TGTGCCAGCAGCCCCCTAGCGGGAGGGTTGTACGAGCAGTACTTC | TRBJ2-7 | TRBD2 | NA | TRBV7-8
CASRDLGRAETQYF | TGTGCCAGTAGAGATTTGGGGAGGGCAGAGACCCAGTACTTC | TRBJ2-5 | TRBD2 | NA | TRBV6-5
CASSAPGTGGGYGYTF | TGTGCCAGCAGCGCCCCCGGCACAGGGGGCGGCTATGGCTACACCTTC | TRBJ1-2 | TRBD1 | NA | TRBV28
CASSRTRLADSYEQYF | TGCGCCAGCAGCCGCACACGACTAGCGGACTCCTACGAGCAGTACTTC | TRBJ2-7 | TRBD2 | once | TRBV4-1
CASSLGQSFYEKLFF | TGTGCCAGCAGCCTGGGACAGAGCTTTTATGAAAAACTGTTTTTT | TRBJ1-4 | TRBD1 | NA | TRBV14
CATSRAGTGIPRYF | TGTGCCACCAGCAGAGCTGGGACAGGTATACCGCGGTACTTC | TRBJ2-7 | TRBD1 | NA | TRBV15
CASRRLAGETQYF | TGTGCCAGCAGGCGACTAGCGGGGGAGACCCAGTACTTC | TRBJ2-5 | TRBD2 | NA | TRBV5-5
CASSPSGRGLGTEAFF | TGTGCCAGCAGCCCGTCGGGCAGGGGCTTGGGCACTGAAGCTTTCTTT | TRBJ1-1 | NA | NA | TRBV28
CASSPRDRGLGYGYTF | TGCGCCAGCAGTCCCCGGGACAGGGGGCTTGGCTATGGCTACACCTTC | TRBJ1-2 | TRBD1 | NA | TRBV23-1
CASSPGKGRDTDTQYF | TGTGCCAGCAGCCCAGGGAAGGGCAGGGACACAGATACGCAGTATTTT | TRBJ2-3 | NA | few | TRBV11-2
CASSFGAGGINEQFF | TGTGCCAGCAGTTTTGGGGCAGGGGGGATCAATGAGCAGTTCTTC | TRBJ2-1 | NA | NA | TRBV27
CSVLGGRGYNEQFF | TGCAGCGTCTTGGGCGGGAGGGGTTACAATGAGCAGTTCTTC | TRBJ2-1 | TRBD2 | NA | TRBV29-1
CASRRRQGIPEAFF | TGTGCCAGCAGGCGGAGACAGGGGATCCCTGAAGCTTTCTTT | TRBJ1-1 | TRBD1 | NA | TRBV6-5
CASSQDRGRTGELFF | TGCGCCAGCAGCCAGGACAGGGGCCGAACCGGGGAGCTGTTTTTT | TRBJ2-2 | TRBD1 | few | TRBV4-1
CAWSAQDVRALNTEAFF | TGTGCCTGGAGTGCACAGGACGTACGGGCTTTGAACACTGAAGCTTTCTTT | TRBJ1-1 | NA | NA | TRBV30
CASSSGGINYGYTF | TGTGCCAGCAGTTCAGGGGGAATTAACTATGGCTACACCTTC | TRBJ1-2 | TRBD1 | NA | TRBV28
CASSTGLAGYYEQYF | TGTGCCAGCAGCACGGGACTAGCGGGGTACTACGAGCAGTACTTC | TRBJ2-7 | TRBD2 | NA | TRBV7-2
CASSEVAGGNEQFF | TGTGCCAGCAGTGAGGTAGCGGGGGGGAATGAGCAGTTCTTC | TRBJ2-1 | TRBD2 | NA | TRBV25-1
CASSQSPSGGSYEQYF | TGTGCCAGCAGTCAGAGTCCTAGCGGGGGCTCCTACGAGCAGTACTTC | TRBJ2-7 | TRBD2 | NA | TRBV27
CASSLVETGKNEQFF | TGTGCCAGCAGCTTAGTCGAGACAGGGAAGAATGAGCAGTTCTTC | TRBJ2-1 | TRBD1 | NA | TRBV7-9
CASSRWGSGNYEQYF | TGTGCCAGCAGCCGCTGGGGGAGCGGGAACTACGAGCAGTACTTC | TRBJ2-7 | TRBD2 | NA | TRBV7-2